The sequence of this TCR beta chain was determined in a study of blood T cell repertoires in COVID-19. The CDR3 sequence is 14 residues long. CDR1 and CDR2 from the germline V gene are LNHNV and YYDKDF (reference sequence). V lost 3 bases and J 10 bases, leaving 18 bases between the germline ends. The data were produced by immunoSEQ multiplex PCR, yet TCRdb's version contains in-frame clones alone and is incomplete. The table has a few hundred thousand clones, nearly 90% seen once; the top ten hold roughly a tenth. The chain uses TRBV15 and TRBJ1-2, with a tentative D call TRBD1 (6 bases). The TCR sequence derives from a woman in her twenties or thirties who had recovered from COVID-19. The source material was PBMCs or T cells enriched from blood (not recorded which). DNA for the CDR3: TGTGCCACCAGCAGGGACAGATCGACCCATTACTACACCTTC. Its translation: CATSRDRSTHYYTF.